What follows describes a single TCR beta chain. Its antigen is unknown. This table comes from immunoSEQ multiplex PCR, and its TCRdb copy is limited to in-frame clones, with some not included. Of 45,000 to 65,000 clones listed, roughly 86% are singletons. This specimen belongs to a study of T cells after posttransplantation cyclophosphamide. Study-level findings and limits: Tissue-infiltrating T cells from skin or gut overlapped little with blood T cells. Later post-transplant blood repertoires were often dominated by donor CD8+ memory clones. Recipient CMV seropositivity and CMV reactivation strongly tracked TRB clonality.

The TCR was taken from a man under 40 with a blood cancer, CMV-positive, and with a related stem cell donor. What was sequenced was PBMCs.

In nucleotides, the CDR3 is TGTGCCAGCAGAGAGACTAGCGGGAGTCAGTTCTACGAGCAGTACTTC. Its protein product is CASRETSGSQFYEQYF. V usage is TRBV5-5 and J usage is TRBJ2-7; 12 nucleotides match TRBD2. The CDR3 is made up of 16 amino acids. V lost 5 bases to trimming and J lost 3 bases; unmatched junction nucleotides: 9. Germline V lookup: CDR1 SGHKS, CDR2 YYEKEE (reference sequence).